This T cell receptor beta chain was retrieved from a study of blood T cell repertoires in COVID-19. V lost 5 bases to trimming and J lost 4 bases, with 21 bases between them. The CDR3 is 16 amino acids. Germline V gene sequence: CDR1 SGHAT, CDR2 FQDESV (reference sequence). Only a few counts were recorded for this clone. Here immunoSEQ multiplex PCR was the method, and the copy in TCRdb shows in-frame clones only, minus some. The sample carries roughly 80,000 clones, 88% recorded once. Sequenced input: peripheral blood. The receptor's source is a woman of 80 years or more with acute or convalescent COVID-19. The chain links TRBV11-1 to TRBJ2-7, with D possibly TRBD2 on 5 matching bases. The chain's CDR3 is CASSPPWLADTYEQYF. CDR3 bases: TGTGCCAGCAGCCCCCCCTGGCTAGCAGATACATACGAGCAGTACTTC.